This T cell receptor beta chain was captured in a study of cytomegalovirus exposure and HLA in healthy donors. PCR used 60 Vbeta primers and 13 Jbeta primers. Measured with immunoSEQ multiplex PCR; TCRdb has only the in-frame clones, and not every one. The repertoire holds roughly 62,000 clones, with approximately 80% as singletons. The CDR3 covers 14 residues. J gave up 4 bases and V 4 bases, and 7 bases lay outside the gene matches. Germline values: CDR1 SGHRS, CDR2 YFSETQ. Sequenced material: PBMCs. The source is a woman between 40 and 50 years old in good health and CMV-seropositive. The V and J genes are TRBV5-1 and TRBJ1-2, with 7 bases aligning to TRBD1. CDR3 in DNA: TGCGCCAGCAGCCCCACAGGGGCTTCCTATGGCTACACCTTC. Amino acids: CASSPTGASYGYTF.